These T cell receptor beta chains were read from a single sample in a study of T-cell memory formation after mild COVID-19. TCRdb reprocessed the 5' RACE reads with MiXCR, giving one entry per CDR3 protein. The sample contains about 560,000 distinct CDR3 sequences, approximately 15% of which appear only once. The material sequenced was PBMCs or a T cell subset sorted from them (not recorded which). These receptors were collected from an adult woman who had mild COVID-19 (a few samples of this study predate the infection). Cell type and time point are not known. Both conserved end residues are part of each CDR3. The D gene is left open where the match is weak. A row's size may be missing; if present it is once, few, many or a size class.

cdr3_nt | cdr3_aa | j_call | clone_size | cdr3_length | d_call | v_call
TGTGCCAGCCGACAGGGAGATAATTCACCCCTCCACTTT | CASRQGDNSPLHF | TRBJ1-6 | few | 13 | TRBD1 | TRBV2
TGCGCCAGCAGCCAAGGGACTAGCGGGATTTCCTACGAGCAGTACTTC | CASSQGTSGISYEQYF | TRBJ2-7 | NA | 16 | TRBD2 | TRBV4-3
TGTGCCAGCAGCCCCAGCCCAGGCGGGGAGCTGTTTTTT | CASSPSPGGELFF | TRBJ2-2 | NA | 13 | NA | TRBV12-3/TRBV12-4
TGTGCCAGCAGCTTAGGCAGTATGAACACCGGGGAGCTGTTTTTT | CASSLGSMNTGELFF | TRBJ2-2 | few | 15 | NA | TRBV7-2
TGTGCCATCAGTGATAAAGCGGGGGCCTACGAGCAGTACTTC | CAISDKAGAYEQYF | TRBJ2-7 | NA | 14 | TRBD2 | TRBV10-3
TGCAGTGCTACCATTTCCGGGACAGGGTATGGCTACACCTTC | CSATISGTGYGYTF | TRBJ1-2 | few | 14 | TRBD1 | TRBV20-1
TGCAGCGTTGAGAGTCCGGTTGTGACTAACCCCCTGGGGGGAGAGCAGTACTTC | CSVESPVVTNPLGGEQYF | TRBJ2-7 | few | 18 | NA | TRBV29-1
TGTGCCAGCAGCCGGGGTCTTATTACGGGGGTGTCAGGGTACAATGAGCAGTTCTTC | CASSRGLITGVSGYNEQFF | TRBJ2-1 | few | 19 | NA | TRBV11-3
TGTGCCAGCAGCTCTAGCCCAGGCTCTGGAAACACCATATATTTT | CASSSSPGSGNTIYF | TRBJ1-3 | NA | 15 | NA | TRBV7-9
TGTGCCAGCAGCCCCCAGCGAGGGGAAGGAAATACGCAGTATTTT | CASSPQRGEGNTQYF | TRBJ2-3 | few | 15 | NA | TRBV7-3
TGTGCCAGCAGTTTAATATGGGGGCAGGTGGAAGGCTACACCTTC | CASSLIWGQVEGYTF | TRBJ1-2 | NA | 15 | NA | TRBV12-3/TRBV12-4
TGTGCCAGCAGTTGGACAGACGCCGCCGGGGAGCTGTTTTTT | CASSWTDAAGELFF | TRBJ2-2 | once | 14 | NA | TRBV2
TGCGCCAGCAGCCCTCGACAGGACCCCTACAATGAGCAGTTCTTC | CASSPRQDPYNEQFF | TRBJ2-1 | NA | 15 | NA | TRBV5-1
TGCGCCAGCAGCCAAGATGCTCCGGGTGAAAGGGCTGAAGCTTTCTTT | CASSQDAPGERAEAFF | TRBJ1-1 | few | 16 | NA | TRBV4-3
TGTGCCAGCAGCTTCGACCGAGGACCCATGAACACTGAAGCTTTCTTT | CASSFDRGPMNTEAFF | TRBJ1-1 | few | 16 | NA | TRBV21-1
TGTGCCATCAAAGACCCCGTTAGTCGCTCCTACGAGCAGTACTTC | CAIKDPVSRSYEQYF | TRBJ2-7 | NA | 15 | NA | TRBV10-3
TGCGCCAGCAGCTCCCGCACTAGCGGCCCCACAGATACGCAGTATTTT | CASSSRTSGPTDTQYF | TRBJ2-3 | many | 16 | TRBD2 | TRBV5-1
TGTGCCAGCAGCGTTACCCCCTACGAGCAGTACTTC | CASSVTPYEQYF | TRBJ2-7 | NA | 12 | NA | TRBV7-2